This is a list of T cell receptor beta chains from one sample in a study of OX40 agonist ivuxolimab in advanced cancers. Sequencing used immunoSEQ multiplex PCR; TCRdb keeps in-frame clones, though not all of them. Here the sample spans about 79,000 clones, roughly 91% being singletons. The input for sequencing was CD4+ or CD8+ T cells sorted from blood, taken in a trial of the OX40 agonist ivuxolimab. These TCRs come from an adult with an advanced solid tumor such as melanoma, head and neck, liver or kidney cancer. CDR3s include the opening cysteine and the closing phenylalanine or tryptophan. The D gene is left open where the match is weak. Size is stated for part of the rows, as once, few or many counts, or as a class when the clone is expanded.

cdr3_nt | cdr3_aa | v_call | clone_size | cdr3_length | j_call | d_call
TGTGCCAGCAGGGGGATACAGGGATACACCGGGGAGCTGTTTTTT | CASRGIQGYTGELFF | TRBV27 | once | 15 | TRBJ2-2 | .
TGTGCCAGCAGCTTAGTGGGGGGCAACTATGGCTACACCTTC | CASSLVGGNYGYTF | TRBV7-2 | . | 14 | TRBJ1-2 | .
TGTGCCAGCAGCGGCTGGGGGGCAGGAAACACCATATATTTT | CASSGWGAGNTIYF | TRBV5-4 | few | 14 | TRBJ1-3 | .
TGTGCCAGCAGTTTTACCCCGGGTGGCTACACCTTC | CASSFTPGGYTF | TRBV7-2 | few | 12 | TRBJ1-2 | .
TGTGCCAGCAGCCTTTGGACAGGAATCGGCAATGAGCAGTTCTTC | CASSLWTGIGNEQFF | TRBV7-8 | . | 15 | TRBJ2-1 | TRBD1
TGTGCCAGCAGCCAGCTGTCGAGCAATCAGCCCCAGCATTTT | CASSQLSSNQPQHF | TRBV5-8 | . | 14 | TRBJ1-5 | .
TGTGCCAGCAGCTCCCCGACAGGGGGTTATGAAAAACTGTTTTTT | CASSSPTGGYEKLFF | TRBV7-2 | few | 15 | TRBJ1-4 | TRBD1
TGTGCCAGCAGTGAATCTAGGGCTAGAATCTTC | CASSESRARIF | TRBV25-1 | . | 11 | TRBJ2-1 | .
TGTGCCAGCAGTTACTCACCAGGGGGCAATCAGCCCCAGCATTTT | CASSYSPGGNQPQHF | TRBV6-5 | . | 15 | TRBJ1-5 | .
TGTGCCAGCAGCTTAAGCCAGAGCACTGAAGCTTTCTTT | CASSLSQSTEAFF | TRBV7-3 | . | 13 | TRBJ1-1 | .
TGCAGCGCTATCATAGCGGGGGGCCCGGGGAATGAGCAGTTCTTC | CSAIIAGGPGNEQFF | TRBV29-1 | few | 15 | TRBJ2-1 | TRBD2
TGTGCCAGCAGCTTAGTGGGGTCCCGAACAGATACGCAGTATTTT | CASSLVGSRTDTQYF | TRBV7-9 | . | 15 | TRBJ2-3 | .
TGTGCCAGTTCTACGAGGGAAACGAACACCGGGGAGCTGTTTTTT | CASSTRETNTGELFF | TRBV11-3 | . | 15 | TRBJ2-2 | .
TGTGCCAGCAGTTACGGTCAGATACTAGCCAAAAACATTCAGTACTTC | CASSYGQILAKNIQYF | TRBV6-5 | . | 16 | TRBJ2-4 | .
TGTGCCAGCAGCCCATTGGGGACGGGGCGCACAGATACGCAGTATTTT | CASSPLGTGRTDTQYF | TRBV5-6 | . | 16 | TRBJ2-3 | .
TGTGCCAGCAGTTTAGGGGGACAGGGACGACAGCCCCAGCATTTT | CASSLGGQGRQPQHF | TRBV6-6 | . | 15 | TRBJ1-5 | TRBD1
TGTGCCACCACGGGACAGGAACGTTTCAGGGAGCAGTTCTTC | CATTGQERFREQFF | TRBV5-8 | . | 14 | TRBJ2-1 | TRBD1
TGTGCCAGCAGCTCGGACAGGGTTACGGCCTACGAGCAGTACTTC | CASSSDRVTAYEQYF | TRBV11-2 | . | 15 | TRBJ2-7 | TRBD1
TGTGCCAGTAGTATGCAGCGGACAGGGGACTACGAGCAGTACTTC | CASSMQRTGDYEQYF | TRBV19 | . | 15 | TRBJ2-7 | TRBD1
TGTGCCAGCAGTGGGGGGCCAGGGGGGAACACCGGGGAGCTGTTTTTT | CASSGGPGGNTGELFF | TRBV6-1 | once | 16 | TRBJ2-2 | TRBD1
TGTGCCAGCCACGGGGACAGAGTCTACAATGAGCAGTTCTTC | CASHGDRVYNEQFF | TRBV7-9 | . | 14 | TRBJ2-1 | TRBD1
TGTGCCAGCAGCTTAGGGGTTCTAGCGGGGAGCACAGATACGCAGTATTTT | CASSLGVLAGSTDTQYF | TRBV7-8 | once | 17 | TRBJ2-3 | TRBD2
TGCGCCAGCAGCCCGACGACAAGCCGAGCCTACAATGAGCAGTTCTTC | CASSPTTSRAYNEQFF | TRBV5-1 | . | 16 | TRBJ2-1 | .
TGTGCCAGTAGTCATCCTCGGGGACAGGGGACGGGTGGCTACACCTTC | CASSHPRGQGTGGYTF | TRBV19 | . | 16 | TRBJ1-2 | TRBD1
TGTGCCAGCAGCTTGGAGAAAAGTGTAAATGGCTACACCTTC | CASSLEKSVNGYTF | TRBV5-6 | . | 14 | TRBJ1-2 | .
TGTGCCAGCTCACCACCGGGACAGGGCTACAATGAGCAGTTCTTC | CASSPPGQGYNEQFF | TRBV18 | . | 15 | TRBJ2-1 | TRBD1
TGTGCCAGTAGTAGAGGGACAGGGGGCGCCTATGGCTACACCTTC | CASSRGTGGAYGYTF | TRBV19 | medium-sized | 15 | TRBJ1-2 | TRBD1
TGTGCCAGCAGCAGGAGGACTGAGCAGTTCTTC | CASSRRTEQFF | TRBV7-6 | . | 11 | TRBJ2-1 | .
TGTGCCAGCAGCCCAGGGGTGGGGGGCACTGAAGCTTTCTTT | CASSPGVGGTEAFF | TRBV5-4 | . | 14 | TRBJ1-1 | .
TGTGCCAGTATTGCGGGACAGGGTAATCAGCCCCAGCATTTT | CASIAGQGNQPQHF | TRBV19 | once | 14 | TRBJ1-5 | TRBD1
TGCGCCAGCAGGGGCAGGTCTAGCACAGATACGCAGTATTTT | CASRGRSSTDTQYF | TRBV5-1 | . | 14 | TRBJ2-3 | .
TGTGCCAGCGCAATGGGTGCAGGCTACACCTTC | CASAMGAGYTF | TRBV28 | . | 11 | TRBJ1-2 | .
TGTGCCAGCAGAGAGCACAGGGTAACTTCACCCCTCCACTTT | CASREHRVTSPLHF | TRBV2 | few | 14 | TRBJ1-6 | .
TGTGCCAGCTCACCAGGGACAGTCCTAAGCTCCTACAATGAGCAGTTCTTC | CASSPGTVLSSYNEQFF | TRBV18 | . | 17 | TRBJ2-1 | TRBD1
TGCGCCAGCTCAATAGCAGGCTCTGGAAACACCATATATTTT | CASSIAGSGNTIYF | TRBV5-1 | . | 14 | TRBJ1-3 | .
TGCGCCACTCGTCGGAGCGGGGAAGCAGAGACCCAGTACTTC | CATRRSGEAETQYF | TRBV10-1 | . | 14 | TRBJ2-5 | TRBD2
TGCGCCAGCAGCGACGGCCAAGGGGGCGGAGAGACCCAGTACTTC | CASSDGQGGGETQYF | TRBV5-1 | . | 15 | TRBJ2-5 | TRBD1
TGTGCCAGCAGTGAGTCTCTGGGACAGGGGGGGATGAACACTGAAGCTTTCTTT | CASSESLGQGGMNTEAFF | TRBV25-1 | . | 18 | TRBJ1-1 | TRBD1
TGTGCCAGCAGCACTCAACTAGCGGGGGGGCCAGAGACCCAGTACTTC | CASSTQLAGGPETQYF | TRBV5-4 | . | 16 | TRBJ2-5 | TRBD2
TGTGCTAGCAGCCCTAATAGCGGGGTAGAAGGCGAGACCCAGTACTTC | CASSPNSGVEGETQYF | TRBV7-7 | . | 16 | TRBJ2-5 | TRBD2
TGTGCCAGCAGTCCGAACAGGGACTCTGGAAACACCATATATTTT | CASSPNRDSGNTIYF | TRBV27 | . | 15 | TRBJ1-3 | .